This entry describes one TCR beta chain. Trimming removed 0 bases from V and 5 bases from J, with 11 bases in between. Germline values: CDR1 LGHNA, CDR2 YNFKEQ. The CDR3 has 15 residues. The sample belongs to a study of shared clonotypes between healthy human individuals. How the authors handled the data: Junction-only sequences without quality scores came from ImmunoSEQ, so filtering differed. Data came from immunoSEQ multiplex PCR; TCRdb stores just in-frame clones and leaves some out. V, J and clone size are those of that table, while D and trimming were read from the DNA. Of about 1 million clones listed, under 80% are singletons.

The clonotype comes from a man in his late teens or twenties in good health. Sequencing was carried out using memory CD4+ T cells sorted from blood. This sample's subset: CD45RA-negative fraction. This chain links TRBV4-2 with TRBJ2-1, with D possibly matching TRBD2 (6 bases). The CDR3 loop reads CASSQEGGVNNEQFF. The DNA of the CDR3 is TGTGCCAGCAGCCAAGAAGGCGGGGTTAACAATGAGCAGTTCTTC.